These 26 T cell receptor beta chains came from one sample sequenced in a study of blood T cell repertoires in COVID-19. Sequencing used immunoSEQ multiplex PCR; TCRdb keeps in-frame clones, though not all of them. The repertoire holds 55,000 to 80,000 clones, with 89% as singletons. The source material was peripheral blood. The receptors shown here come from a man between 50 and 59 years old with active COVID-19.

The chain couples TRBV12-3 or TRBV12-4 to TRBJ1-4; D gene uncertain. Trimming removed 3 bases at V and 10 bases at J, with 12 bases between. The CDR3 loop spans 13 amino acids. This CDR3 reads CASSLLASGKLFF. CDR3 DNA sequence: TGTGCCAGCAGTTTGCTCGCTAGTGGAAAACTGTTTTTT.

The table lists this clone with a count of one. The genes are TRBV5-6 and TRBJ1-2, with D perhaps matching TRBD1 (5 bases). Germline V lookup: CDR1 SGHDT, CDR2 YYEEEE. The length of the CDR3 is 14 residues. The V gene lost 0 bases and the J gene lost 2 bases, with 8 bases spanning the gap. The CDR3 is CASSLDRPNYGYTF. For the CDR3, the DNA is TGTGCCAGCAGCTTGGACAGGCCCAACTATGGCTACACCTTC.

The chain carries TRBV7-4 and TRBJ2-7; D ambiguous. This CDR3 has 16 amino acids. V lost 4 bases and J lost 5, with 21 bases in between. The germline CDR1 and CDR2 sequences are SGHVT and SQSDAQ. The CDR3 nucleotides read TGTGCCAGCAGCTCTTTATTGGCCGACTTTACCGACGAGCAGTACTTC. It is translated as CASSSLLADFTDEQYF.

The genes are TRBV18 and TRBJ1-2, with 9 nucleotides matching TRBD1. Trimming took 2 bases from V and 5 from J; bases not matched to a gene: 9. This CDR3 contains 16 residues. Germline V CDR1 and CDR2: KGHSH, LQKENI. CDR3 loop: CASSPSVGQGPYGYTF. In DNA, the CDR3 is TGTGCCAGCTCACCATCCGTGGGACAGGGCCCATATGGCTACACCTTC.

The V call is TRBV11-3, the J call TRBJ2-5; 12 bases map to TRBD2. Germline loops: CDR1 SGHNT, CDR2 YENEEA. The CDR3 runs 15 residues. Trimming removed 5 bases from V and 2 bases from J; junction bases left unmatched: 3. CDR3 nucleotide sequence: TGTGCCAGCAGCCTCGGGACTAGCGGGCAAGAGACCCAGTACTTC. It is translated as CASSLGTSGQETQYF.

This clone appeared a few times. The chain is built from TRBV16 and TRBJ1-1; no reliable D call. Trimming removed 4 bases at V and 5 bases at J, with 20 bases between. This CDR3 contains 16 residues. Per germline, CDR1 KGHSY and CDR2 FQNENV. The CDR3 region has the DNA TGTGCCAGCAGCCGAGGAGCTGACTTATATCTGACTGAAGCTTTCTTT. It codes for CASSRGADLYLTEAFF.

The CDR3 loop reads CASSSLDRDYEQYF. Written as DNA, the CDR3 is TGTGCCAGTAGCAGCCTGGACAGAGACTACGAGCAGTACTTC. This chain connects TRBV19 to TRBJ2-7; D may be TRBD1 (6 bases). The CDR3 length is 14 residues. CDR1 and CDR2 (germline): LNHDA, SQIVND (reference sequence). Trimming removed 6 bases at V and 3 bases at J, with 15 bases between. Together with reference TRBV19 and TRBJ2-7, the CDR3 gives the full variable domain: DGGITQSPKYLFRKEGQNVTLSCEQNLNHDAMYWYRQDPGQGLRLIYYSQIVNDFQKGDIAEGYSVSREKKESFPLTVTSAQKNPTAFYLCASSSLDRDYEQYFGPGTRLTVT.

This clone has a single count. The chain combines TRBV19 with TRBJ2-1, with 8 bases that match TRBD1. The V gene end was trimmed by 3 bases and the J gene end by 4 bases; junction bases not matched to a gene: 2. Per germline, CDR1 LNHDA and CDR2 SQIVND (reference sequence). This CDR3 has 14 amino acids. CDR3 nucleotides: TGTGCCAGTAGTATGAGACAGGGGTACAATGAGCAGTTCTTC. It is translated as CASSMRQGYNEQFF.

The chain joins TRBV4-3 to TRBJ2-7; TRBD2 is a possible D gene (6 bases). The germline gives CDR1 LGHNA, CDR2 YSLEER. The CDR3 length is 13 residues. Trimming pared 8 bases from V and 2 bases from J, leaving 13 bases between. The CDR3 nucleotides read TGCGCCAGCGCCGCGGGACCGACCTACGAGCAGTACTTC. It is translated as CASAAGPTYEQYF.

The chain links TRBV6-6 to TRBJ2-1; D remains ambiguous. Trimming took 6 bases from V and 8 from J, leaving 20 bases between them. The germline CDR1 and CDR2 sequences are MNHNY and SVGAGI (reference sequence). There are 15 residues in the CDR3. The chain's CDR3 is CASSPRDAALDEQFF. The CDR3 DNA reads TGTGCCAGCAGCCCCCGAGACGCGGCCCTCGATGAGCAGTTCTTC.

The chain is built from TRBV7-8 and TRBJ1-2; no clear D. In germline, CDR1 is SGHVS, CDR2 FQNEAQ. V lost 1 base and J 2 bases, leaving 8 bases between the germline ends. The CDR3 contains 14 residues. CDR3 sequence (DNA): TGTGCCAGCAGCTTAGGAGGACTGAACTATGGCTACACCTTC. This gives the protein CASSLGGLNYGYTF.

The chain is built from TRBV5-1 and TRBJ2-2, with 9 positions matching TRBD2. Unmatched junction bases numbered 2, after V lost 6 bases and J lost 2 bases. From germline, CDR1 is SGHRS and CDR2 YFSETQ. CDR3 length: 14 amino acids. The CDR3: CASTSGVNTGELFF. The CDR3 DNA follows: TGCGCCAGCACTAGCGGGGTAAACACCGGGGAGCTGTTTTTT. Together with reference TRBV5-1 and TRBJ2-2, the CDR3 gives the full variable domain: KAGVTQTPRYLIKTRGQQVTLSCSPISGHRSVSWYQQTPGQGLQFLFEYFSETQRNKGNFPGRFSGRQFSNSRSEMNVSTLELGDSALYLCASTSGVNTGELFFGEGSRLTVL.

The CDR3: CASSVVQGREQYF. The CDR3 DNA reads as TGTGCCAGCAGTGTAGTACAGGGACGCGAGCAGTACTTC. The V gene is TRBV2, the J gene TRBJ2-7; the D gene is possibly TRBD1 (6 bases). V lost 4 bases to trimming and J lost 6 bases, with 13 bases between them. The CDR3 extends over 13 amino acids. Germline V lookup: CDR1 SNHLY, CDR2 FYNNEI.

The chain couples TRBV6-6 to TRBJ1-2; 7 bases agree with TRBD1. V shed 7 bases and J 8 bases; nucleotides not matched to a gene: 13. Germline loops: CDR1 MNHNY, CDR2 SVGAGI (reference sequence). This CDR3 is 14 amino acids long. The CDR3 sequence: CASIGQTGINGYTF. The CDR3 bases are TGTGCCAGCATAGGCCAGACAGGGATCAACGGCTACACCTTC.

V gene TRBV3-1 (or the pseudogene TRBV3-2) combines with J gene TRBJ1-3; 9 bases map to TRBD1. The CDR3 is made up of 16 amino acids. Per germline, CDR1 LGHDT and CDR2 YNNKEL (reference sequence). J was trimmed by 4 bases and V by 4 bases; bases with no gene match: 8. DNA for the CDR3: TGTGCCAGCAGCCCACCGGGACAGGGTATCGGAAACACCATATATTTT. This gives the protein CASSPPGQGIGNTIYF.

With regard to this clone: Since no conserved phenylalanine or tryptophan closes the CDR3, a read error is the likely cause. The DNA is left out, because the CDR3 cannot be placed on it with certainty; the CDR3 is given as TCRdb lists it. The CDR3 is CASSLDSGGAEI. This chain connects TRBV7-2 to TRBJ1-5. Germline loops: CDR1 SGHTA, CDR2 FQGNSA. 12 amino acids form the CDR3, both terminal residues included.

This clone appeared a single time. The chain is built from TRBV11-3 and TRBJ2-2; 8 bases line up with TRBD2. V gave up 5 bases and J gave up 4 bases; unmatched junction bases: 12. Per the germline V gene, CDR1 is SGHNT and CDR2 is YENEEA. The CDR3 totals 17 residues. The CDR3 region is CASSRSPGTSSTGELFF. CDR3 nucleotide sequence: TGTGCCAGCAGCCGAAGCCCCGGGACTAGTTCCACCGGGGAGCTGTTTTTT.

The chain uses TRBV2 and TRBJ2-5; D ambiguous. V shed 4 bases and J shed 5 bases, with 8 bases lying between them. The CDR3 sequence is 12 residues long. CDR1 is SNHLY, CDR2 FYNNEI, per germline. CDR3 sequence reads: CASSVAIETQYF. Written as DNA, the CDR3 is TGTGCCAGCAGTGTAGCCATCGAGACCCAGTACTTC.

The chain carries TRBV5-1 and TRBJ2-1; 10 nucleotides line up with TRBD2. CDR3 length: 14 residues. Looked up from germline, CDR1 is SGHRS and CDR2 is YFSETQ. V was clipped by 7 bases and J by 6 bases; unmatched bases: 7. The CDR3 DNA is TGCGCCAGCTCAGGGAGACTAGCGGGCAATGAGCAGTTCTTC. Translated, it gives CASSGRLAGNEQFF.

The chain couples TRBV5-6 to TRBJ2-7, with D possibly TRBD2 on 5 matching bases. CDR3 length: 16 amino acids. The germline V and J ends were trimmed by 0 bases and 1 base, with 14 bases remaining between them. Germline V gives CDR1 SGHDT, CDR2 YYEEEE. The CDR3 region has the DNA TGTGCCAGCAGCTTGGGAGAGGGAGAGTGGTCCTACGAGCAGTACTTC. It is translated as CASSLGEGEWSYEQYF.

This clone was seen only a few times. The rearrangement links TRBV6-1 to TRBJ2-7; 7 bases fit TRBD1. The J segment lost 0 bases and the V segment lost 3 bases, leaving 2 bases of the junction unmatched. The CDR3 covers 14 residues. Germline V gene data show CDR1 as MNHNS and CDR2 as SASEGT. CDR3 sequence: CASSDPGGSYEQYF. As DNA, the CDR3 is TGTGCCAGCAGTGACCCAGGGGGCTCCTACGAGCAGTACTTC.

This clone was recorded only once. The rearrangement joins TRBV27 to TRBJ2-2; 11 nucleotides agree with TRBD2. CDR3 size: 17 residues. Unmatched junction bases numbered 8, after V lost 7 bases and J lost 1 base. Per the germline V gene, CDR1 is MNHEY and CDR2 is SMNVEV (reference sequence). The CDR3 reads CASTFYGLAGNTGELFF. The DNA of the CDR3 is TGTGCCAGCACCTTCTATGGACTAGCGGGGAACACCGGGGAGCTGTTTTTT.

This chain joins TRBV7-9 and TRBJ2-1; a weak D match, TRBD2 (6 bases). The germline V gene encodes CDR1 SEHNR and CDR2 FQNEAQ (reference sequence). Trimming pared 1 base from V and 1 base from J, leaving 11 bases between. There are 16 residues in the CDR3. This chain's CDR3 is CASSLVSTSSYNEQFF. As DNA, the CDR3 is TGTGCCAGCAGCTTAGTTTCGACTAGTTCCTACAATGAGCAGTTCTTC.

This clone has more than one count but fewer than ten. The V gene is TRBV6-5, the J gene TRBJ2-2; 11 bases are a match to TRBD2. The CDR3 consists of 15 residues. Per germline, CDR1 MNHEY and CDR2 SVGAGI. Germline trimming cut 7 bases from V and 6 bases from J; bases unmatched to any gene: 7. The CDR3 loop is CASMRLAGIAGELFF. Written as DNA, the CDR3 is TGTGCCAGCATGCGACTAGCGGGGATAGCCGGGGAGCTGTTTTTT.

The DNA for the CDR3 is TGTGCCAGTAGTATCTTGGAGCCTCTTTCACCCCTCCACTTT. As protein: CASSILEPLSPLHF. The gene calls are TRBV19 and TRBJ1-6; D not resolved. Germline V gene sequence: CDR1 LNHDA, CDR2 SQIVND (reference sequence). There are 14 residues in the CDR3. Trimming removed 3 bases from V and 9 bases from J, with 12 bases in between.

V usage is TRBV30 and J usage is TRBJ1-6; TRBD1 matches at 9 bases. Trimming cost V 8 bases and J 9 bases; bases outside gene matches: 8. Germline-derived CDR1 and CDR2 are GTSNPN and SVGIG (reference sequence). CDR3 length equals 13 residues. The CDR3 nucleotides are TGTGCCCGAAGGGGGACAGGGACTTCACCCCTCCACTTT. It translates to CARRGTGTSPLHF. Using reference TRBV30 and TRBJ1-6 for the parts outside the CDR3, the full variable domain is SQTIHQWPATLVQPVGSPLSLECTVEGTSNPNLYWYRQAAGRGLQLLFYSVGIGQISSEVPQNLSASRPQDRQFILSSKKLLLSDSGFYLCARRGTGTSPLHFGNGTRLTVT.